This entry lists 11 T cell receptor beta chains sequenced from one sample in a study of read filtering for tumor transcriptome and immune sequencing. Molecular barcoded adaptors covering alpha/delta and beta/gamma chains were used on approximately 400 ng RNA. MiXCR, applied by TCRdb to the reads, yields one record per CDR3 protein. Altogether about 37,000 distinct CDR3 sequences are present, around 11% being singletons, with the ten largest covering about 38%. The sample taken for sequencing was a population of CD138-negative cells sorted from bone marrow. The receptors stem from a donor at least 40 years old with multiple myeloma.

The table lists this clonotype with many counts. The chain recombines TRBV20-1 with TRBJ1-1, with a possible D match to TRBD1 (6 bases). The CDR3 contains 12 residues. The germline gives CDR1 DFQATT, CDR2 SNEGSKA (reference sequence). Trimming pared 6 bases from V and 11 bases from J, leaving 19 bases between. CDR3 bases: TGCAGTGCCCCGTTGACAGGAGATAGGGCTTTCTTT. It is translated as CSAPLTGDRAFF.

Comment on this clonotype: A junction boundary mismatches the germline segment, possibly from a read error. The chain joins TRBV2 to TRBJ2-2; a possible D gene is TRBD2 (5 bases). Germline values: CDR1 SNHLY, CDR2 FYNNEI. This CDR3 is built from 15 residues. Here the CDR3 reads CASSEGRGSTGELVF. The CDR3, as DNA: TGTGCCAGCAGCGAAGGGAGAGGAAGCACCGGGGAGCTGGTTTTT.

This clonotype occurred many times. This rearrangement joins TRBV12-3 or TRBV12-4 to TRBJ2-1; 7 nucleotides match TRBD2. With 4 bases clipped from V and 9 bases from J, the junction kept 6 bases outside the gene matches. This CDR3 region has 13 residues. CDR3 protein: CASSSPGRGEQFF. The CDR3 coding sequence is TGTGCCAGCAGTTCCCCAGGGAGGGGTGAGCAGTTCTTC.

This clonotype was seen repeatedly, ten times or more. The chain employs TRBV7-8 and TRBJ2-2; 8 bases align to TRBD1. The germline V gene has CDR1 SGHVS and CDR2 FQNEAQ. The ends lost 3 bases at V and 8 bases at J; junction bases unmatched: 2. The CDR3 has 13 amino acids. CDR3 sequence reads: CASSFQGAGELFF. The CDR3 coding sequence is TGTGCCAGCAGCTTTCAGGGGGCAGGGGAGCTGTTTTTT.

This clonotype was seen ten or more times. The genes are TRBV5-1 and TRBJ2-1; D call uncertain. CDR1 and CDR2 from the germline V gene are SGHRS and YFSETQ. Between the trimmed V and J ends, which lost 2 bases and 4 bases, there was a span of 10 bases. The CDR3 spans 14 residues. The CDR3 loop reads CASSLTSVYNEQFF. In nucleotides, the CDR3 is TGCGCCAGCAGCTTAACGTCGGTTTACAATGAGCAGTTCTTC.

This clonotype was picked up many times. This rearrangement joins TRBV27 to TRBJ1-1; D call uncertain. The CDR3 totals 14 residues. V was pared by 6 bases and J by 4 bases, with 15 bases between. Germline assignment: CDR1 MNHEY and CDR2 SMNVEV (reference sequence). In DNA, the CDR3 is TGTGCCAGCAGGGCCCCAGGTGGGGTCACTGAAGCTTTCTTT. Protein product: CASRAPGGVTEAFF.

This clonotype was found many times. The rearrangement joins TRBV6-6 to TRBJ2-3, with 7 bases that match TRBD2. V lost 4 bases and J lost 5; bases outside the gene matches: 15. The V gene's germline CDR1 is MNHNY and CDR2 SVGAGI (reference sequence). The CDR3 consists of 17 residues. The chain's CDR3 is CASSSNPGLVLGDTQYF. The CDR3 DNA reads TGTGCCAGCAGTTCCAACCCAGGACTAGTCTTGGGAGATACGCAGTATTTT.

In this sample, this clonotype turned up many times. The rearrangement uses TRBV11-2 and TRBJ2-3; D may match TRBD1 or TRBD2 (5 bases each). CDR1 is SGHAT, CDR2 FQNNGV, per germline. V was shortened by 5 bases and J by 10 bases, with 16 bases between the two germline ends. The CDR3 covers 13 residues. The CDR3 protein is CASSTLWGYAQYF. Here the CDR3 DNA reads TGTGCCAGCAGCACCCTGTGGGGGTACGCGCAGTATTTT.

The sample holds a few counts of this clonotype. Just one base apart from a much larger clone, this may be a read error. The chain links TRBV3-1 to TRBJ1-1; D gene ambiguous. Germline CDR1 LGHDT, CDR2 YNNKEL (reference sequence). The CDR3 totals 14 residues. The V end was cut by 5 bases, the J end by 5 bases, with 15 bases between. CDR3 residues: CASSARLARTEAFF. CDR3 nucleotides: TGTGCCAGCAGCGCCCGATTAGCCAGGACTGAAGCTTTCTTT.

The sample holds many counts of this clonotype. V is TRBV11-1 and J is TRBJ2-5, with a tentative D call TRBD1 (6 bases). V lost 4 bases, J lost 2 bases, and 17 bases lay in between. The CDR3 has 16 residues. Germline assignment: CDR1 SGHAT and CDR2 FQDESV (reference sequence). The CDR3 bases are TGTGCCAGCAGCTCCAGGGGTAGAGGGGTGCAAGAGACCCAGTACTTC. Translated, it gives CASSSRGRGVQETQYF. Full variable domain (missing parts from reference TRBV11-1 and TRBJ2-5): EAEVAQSPRYKITEKSQAVAFWCDPISGHATLYWYRQILGQGPELLVQFQDESVVDDSQLPKDRFSAERLKGVDSTLKIQPAELGDSAMYLCASSSRGRGVQETQYFGPGTRLLVL.

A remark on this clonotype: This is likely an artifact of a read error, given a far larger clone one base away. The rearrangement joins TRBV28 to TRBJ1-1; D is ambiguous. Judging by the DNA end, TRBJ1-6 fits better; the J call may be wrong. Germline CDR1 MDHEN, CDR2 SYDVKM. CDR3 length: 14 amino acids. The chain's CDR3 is CGSRLVPGASPLHF. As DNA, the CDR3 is TGTGGCAGCAGACTCGTCCCGGGAGCTTCACCCCTCCACTTT.